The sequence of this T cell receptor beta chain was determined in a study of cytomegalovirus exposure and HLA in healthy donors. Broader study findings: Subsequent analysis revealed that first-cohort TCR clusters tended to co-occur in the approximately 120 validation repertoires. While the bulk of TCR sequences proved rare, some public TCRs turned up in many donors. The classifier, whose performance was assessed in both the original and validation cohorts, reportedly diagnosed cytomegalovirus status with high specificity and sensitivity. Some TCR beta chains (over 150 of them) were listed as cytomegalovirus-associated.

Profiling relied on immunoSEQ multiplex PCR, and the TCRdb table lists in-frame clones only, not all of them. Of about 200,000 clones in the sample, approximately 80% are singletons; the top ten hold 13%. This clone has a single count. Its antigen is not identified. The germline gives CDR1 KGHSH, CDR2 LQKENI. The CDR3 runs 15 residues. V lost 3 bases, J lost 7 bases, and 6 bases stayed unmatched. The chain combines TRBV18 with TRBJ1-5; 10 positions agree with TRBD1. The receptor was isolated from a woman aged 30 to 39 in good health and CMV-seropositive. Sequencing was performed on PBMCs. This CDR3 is CASSPGTGDRQPQHF. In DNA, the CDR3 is TGTGCCAGCTCACCCGGGACAGGGGATAGGCAGCCCCAGCATTTT.